The clone carrying this T cell receptor (beta chain) was found a few times. The data were taken from a study of T cell repertoires in cytomegalovirus infection. Study as a whole: Indicated by public TCR beta signatures were CMV infection and matching HLA type.

The CDR3 is made up of 17 amino acids. Germline V gene sequence: CDR1 MGHRA, CDR2 YSYEKL. The V gene end was trimmed by 2 bases and the J gene end by 5 bases; junction bases not matched to a gene: 8. Using its own MiXCR run on the reads, TCRdb lists one record per CDR3 protein. The data show approximately 700,000 distinct CDR3 sequences, 35% to 45% seen once. The TCR originated in a human donor in good health (CMV status not recorded). Some clones in this sample may be carry-over from other donors' samples. J is TRBJ2-1 and V is TRBV4-1, with 11 bases lining up with TRBD2. The sequencing sample was made of PBMCs. CDR3 amino acids: CASSQILLAGGNNEQFF. The CDR3 region has the DNA TGCGCCAGCAGCCAAATACTGCTAGCGGGGGGTAACAATGAGCAGTTCTTC.